Listed below are T cell receptor beta chains from one sample, sequenced in a study of cytotoxic CD8 clonotypes in ibrutinib-treated CLL. Produced via immunoSEQ multiplex PCR; TCRdb's table is partial and in-frame only. The data show about 160,000 clones, with more than 80% seen just once and about 4.5% held by the top ten. This specimen was PBMCs, taken after 24 months of ibrutinib treatment. These receptors originate from a human donor with chronic lymphocytic leukemia. The CDR3 runs from the conserved cysteine through the conserved F or W. A D gene is named only where the DNA matches it firmly. Part of the rows lack a size; the others show once, few, many or a class for expanded clones.

>.|TRBJ1-5|TRBV19|TRBD1
TGTGCCAGTATCCCGCGTGGACAGGGGAGTCAGCCCCAGCATTTT
CASIPRGQGSQPQHF
>.|TRBJ1-4|TRBV5-1|.
TGCGCCAGCAGCTTGAAAGGGGCTGAAAAACTGTTTTTT
CASSLKGAEKLFF
>.|TRBJ2-7|TRBV27|TRBD2
TGTGCCACCTGGGGAGTAGGACTAGCGGGGAATGAGCAGTACTTC
CATWGVGLAGNEQYF
>.|TRBJ2-7|TRBV6-1|.
TGTGCCAGCATCCTGAATATGGACGAGCAGTACTTC
CASILNMDEQYF
>once|TRBJ2-5|TRBV29-1|.
TGCAGCGTTGGAGGGGGGGCCGGGGATTACCAAGAGACCCAGTACTTC
CSVGGGAGDYQETQYF
>.|TRBJ2-7|TRBV7-2|.
TGTGCCAGCAGCTTAGCGGGTGGGCAGAACTACGAGCAGTACTTC
CASSLAGGQNYEQYF
>.|TRBJ1-4|TRBV6-1|.
TGTGCCAGCACCCTACAGGGCTCGAATGAAAAACTGTTTTTT
CASTLQGSNEKLFF
>.|TRBJ1-4|TRBV5-1|.
TGCGCCAGCAGCTTGTCAGGGACTAATGAAAAACTGTTTTTT
CASSLSGTNEKLFF
>.|TRBJ2-3|TRBV9|.
TGTGCCAGCAGCGTAGCTGGGGGCCCGGGTCGTGATACGCAGTATTTT
CASSVAGGPGRDTQYF
>.|TRBJ2-1|TRBV5-5|TRBD1
TGTGCCAGCAGGGTAACGGACAGGCAGTATGAGCAGTTCTTC
CASRVTDRQYEQFF
>.|TRBJ2-7|TRBV6-1|.
TGTGCCAGCAAGCCCCGGGACACATCCTACGAGCAGTACTTC
CASKPRDTSYEQYF
>.|TRBJ2-1|TRBV18|.
TGTGCCAGCTCACAAACAGTTTCCTACAATGAGCAGTTCTTC
CASSQTVSYNEQFF
>.|TRBJ1-4|TRBV5-1|.
TGCGCCAGCAGCAGGTCAACTAATGAAAAACTGTTTTTT
CASSRSTNEKLFF
>.|TRBJ2-7|TRBV18|.
TGTGCCAGCTCCCAAGGACAGCACTACGAGCAGTACTTC
CASSQGQHYEQYF